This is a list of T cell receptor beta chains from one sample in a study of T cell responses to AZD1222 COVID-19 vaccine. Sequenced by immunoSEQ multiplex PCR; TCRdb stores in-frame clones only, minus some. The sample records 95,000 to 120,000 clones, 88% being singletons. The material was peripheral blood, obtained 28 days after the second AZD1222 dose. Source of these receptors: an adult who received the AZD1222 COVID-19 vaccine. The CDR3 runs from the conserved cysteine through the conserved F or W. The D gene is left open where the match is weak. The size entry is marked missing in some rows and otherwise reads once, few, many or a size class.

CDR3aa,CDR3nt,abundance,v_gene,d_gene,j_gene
CASSEGGYEKLFF,TGTGCCAGCAGTGAAGGGGGTTATGAAAAACTGTTTTTT,.,TRBV2,.,TRBJ1-4
CASSPGLVYGYTF,TGTGCCAGCAGCCCGGGACTTGTGTATGGCTACACCTTC,.,TRBV3-1/TRBV3-2,.,TRBJ1-2
CASSRDLFEAFF,TGTGCCAGCTCCCGGGACCTTTTTGAAGCTTTCTTT,.,TRBV18,.,TRBJ1-1
CASSPWQGELFF,TGCGCCAGCAGCCCCTGGCAGGGGGAACTGTTTTTT,few,TRBV4-3,TRBD1,TRBJ1-4
CASSLNGGHTEAFF,TGTGCCAGCAGCTTAAACGGAGGGCACACTGAAGCTTTCTTT,.,TRBV7-9,.,TRBJ1-1
CASSLENYGYTF,TGTGCCAGCAGTTTAGAAAACTATGGCTACACCTTC,.,TRBV12-3/TRBV12-4,.,TRBJ1-2
CASSQDTGGSYGYTF,TGCGCCAGCAGCCAAGATACAGGGGGCAGCTATGGCTACACCTTC,.,TRBV4-3,TRBD1,TRBJ1-2
CASSLGALLLTDTQYF,TGCGCCAGCAGCTTGGGGGCACTCCTACTCACAGATACGCAGTATTTT,.,TRBV5-1,.,TRBJ2-3
CASSPVRTTPGYGYTF,TGTGCCAGCTCACCAGTTCGGACAACACCGGGCTATGGCTACACCTTC,.,TRBV18,.,TRBJ1-2
CASKAEPSGNTIYF,TGTGCCAGTAAGGCAGAACCCTCTGGAAACACCATATATTTT,.,TRBV19,.,TRBJ1-3
CASSQTWDISYEQYF,TGTGCCAGCAGCCAAACTTGGGACATCTCCTACGAGCAGTACTTC,.,TRBV3-1/TRBV3-2,.,TRBJ2-7
CASSWAQGGNTEAFF,TGTGCCAGCAGCTGGGCCCAGGGTGGGAACACTGAAGCTTTCTTT,once,TRBV5-5,.,TRBJ1-1
CASSPDSGRALHF,TGTGCCAGCAGCCCAGACAGTGGTCGGGCCCTCCACTTT,.,TRBV7-2,.,TRBJ1-6
CASSLLLSGNTIYF,TGTGCCAGTAGTCTACTCCTCTCTGGAAACACCATATATTTT,.,TRBV19,.,TRBJ1-3
CASSQDTGMTGAYEQYF,TGTGCCAGCAGCCAAGATACTGGGATGACAGGGGCCTACGAGCAGTACTTC,once,TRBV3-1/TRBV3-2,TRBD1,TRBJ2-7
CASSYAGSYTF,TGTGCCAGCAGTTACGCGGGGAGCTACACCTTC,.,TRBV6-2/TRBV6-3,.,TRBJ1-2
CASSLEPGLAGYNEQFF,TGTGCCAGCAGCTTAGAACCGGGACTAGCGGGGTACAATGAGCAGTTCTTC,.,TRBV7-9,TRBD2,TRBJ2-1
CASSPQSLSADTQYF,TGTGCCAGCTCACCACAGAGCTTGAGCGCAGATACGCAGTATTTT,.,TRBV18,.,TRBJ2-3
CASSLSQGDYSPLHF,TGTGCCAGCAGCTTGTCTCAGGGGGATTATTCACCCCTCCACTTT,.,TRBV5-4,TRBD1,TRBJ1-6
CASSRQERGAEAFF,TGCGCCAGCAGCCGCCAAGAGCGGGGAGCTGAAGCTTTCTTT,.,TRBV4-1,.,TRBJ1-1
CASRRTGEGYTF,TGTGCCAGCAGGAGGACAGGGGAAGGCTACACCTTC,.,TRBV2,TRBD1,TRBJ1-2
CASSLATDEKLFF,TGTGCCAGCAGTTTAGCGACAGATGAAAAACTGTTTTTT,.,TRBV12-3/TRBV12-4,.,TRBJ1-4
CASSSNNKGGYTF,TGTGCCAGCAGTTCGAACAACAAGGGTGGCTACACCTTC,.,TRBV6-2/TRBV6-3,.,TRBJ1-2
CASSPEGLQPQHF,TGTGCCAGCAGCCCGGAGGGGCTTCAGCCCCAGCATTTT,.,TRBV7-2,.,TRBJ1-5
CASSYAVTGSYEQYF,TGTGCCAGCAGTTACGCGGTGACAGGGTCCTACGAGCAGTACTTC,few,TRBV6-5,TRBD1,TRBJ2-7
CASSPGQAATNEKLFF,TGTGCCAGCAGCCCGGGACAGGCTGCAACTAATGAAAAACTGTTTTTT,.,TRBV4-2,TRBD1,TRBJ1-4
CASSPAGGAASEQFF,TGTGCCAGCAGCCCAGCGGGGGGGGCGGCGAGTGAGCAGTTCTTC,.,TRBV3-1/TRBV3-2,TRBD2,TRBJ2-1
CASSQGGETQYF,TGTGCCAGCAGCCAAGGCGGGGAGACCCAGTACTTC,.,TRBV3-1/TRBV3-2,.,TRBJ2-5
CASSKEQGLGETQYF,TGTGCCAGCAGCAAGGAACAGGGCCTTGGGGAGACCCAGTACTTC,.,TRBV7-9,.,TRBJ2-5
CASSLGTYSNQPQHF,TGTGCCAGCAGCCTCGGGACTTATAGCAATCAGCCCCAGCATTTT,.,TRBV6-2/TRBV6-3,.,TRBJ1-5
CAWSKTSGEKLFF,TGTGCCTGGAGTAAAACCTCGGGCGAAAAACTGTTTTTT,.,TRBV30,.,TRBJ1-4
CASSQDLEGVGEQYF,TGCGCCAGCAGCCAAGATCTGGAGGGGGTAGGGGAGCAGTACTTC,few,TRBV4-3,.,TRBJ2-7
CASSQDGALTDTQYF,TGCGCCAGCAGCCAAGATGGAGCCCTAACAGATACGCAGTATTTT,once,TRBV4-1,.,TRBJ2-3
CASRPQTGRNTEAFF,TGTGCCAGCAGACCCCAGACAGGGCGGAACACTGAAGCTTTCTTT,.,TRBV7-2,TRBD1,TRBJ1-1
CASEEIRGGIPTNEKLFF,TGCGCCAGTGAGGAGATCAGGGGGGGGATACCAACTAATGAAAAACTGTTTTTT,.,TRBV10-1,TRBD1,TRBJ1-4
CASSPQGTSGNTIYF,TGTGCCAGTAGTCCTCAGGGGACCTCTGGAAACACCATATATTTT,once,TRBV19,.,TRBJ1-3
CASSPSGLREDTQYF,TGTGCCAGCTCACCGAGCGGGCTCCGAGAAGATACGCAGTATTTT,.,TRBV18,.,TRBJ2-3
CASSQDRASGNTIYF,TGCGCCAGCAGCCAAGACAGAGCGTCTGGAAACACCATATATTTT,.,TRBV4-1,.,TRBJ1-3
CASSWGQPGNQPQHF,TGTGCCAGCAGTTGGGGACAGCCAGGGAATCAGCCCCAGCATTTT,.,TRBV28,TRBD1,TRBJ1-5
CASRDTGLGSPLHF,TGTGCCAGCCGGGACACTGGATTAGGGTCACCCCTCCACTTT,.,TRBV6-5,.,TRBJ1-6
CASSSRVAGYTF,TGTGCCAGCAGCTCCAGGGTTGCTGGCTACACCTTC,.,TRBV7-2,.,TRBJ1-2
CASIRDRSGTEAFF,TGTGCCAGCATCCGGGACAGGTCAGGGACTGAAGCTTTCTTT,.,TRBV7-2,TRBD1,TRBJ1-1
CASSITLASFTLHF,TGTGCCAGTAGTATAACCCTTGCATCTTTTACCCTCCACTTT,.,TRBV19,.,TRBJ1-6
CASSRTGTLYNEQFF,TGTGCCAGCAGTCGGACCGGGACATTGTACAATGAGCAGTTCTTC,.,TRBV6-5,.,TRBJ2-1
CASSYATSTDTQYF,TGTGCCAGCAGCTACGCCACTAGCACAGATACGCAGTATTTT,.,TRBV5-4,.,TRBJ2-3
CSVEDRAGGYEQYF,TGCAGCGTTGAAGATCGGGCAGGGGGATACGAGCAGTACTTC,.,TRBV29-1,TRBD1,TRBJ2-7
CASRFGQLSQETQYF,TGTGCCAGCAGATTCGGACAGCTTTCTCAAGAGACCCAGTACTTC,once,TRBV6-5,.,TRBJ2-5
CASSLAYNSYEQYF,TGTGCCAGCAGCTTAGCCTATAACTCCTACGAGCAGTACTTC,.,TRBV7-2,.,TRBJ2-7
CASSVSGGTTYEQYF,TGTGCCAGCAGCGTAAGCGGGGGGACAACCTACGAGCAGTACTTC,.,TRBV9,TRBD2,TRBJ2-7
CASSEAASNQPQHF,TGTGCCAGCAGTGAGGCGGCTAGCAATCAGCCCCAGCATTTT,.,TRBV2,.,TRBJ1-5
CSASEYGGLNTEAFF,TGCAGTGCTAGTGAATATGGGGGGTTGAACACTGAAGCTTTCTTT,.,TRBV20-1,.,TRBJ1-1
CASSYGAGPYAEQYF,TGTGCCAGCAGTTACGGGGCGGGCCCCTACGCCGAGCAGTACTTC,.,TRBV6-2/TRBV6-3,.,TRBJ2-7